The T cell receptor (beta chain) under discussion was sequenced for a study of cytomegalovirus exposure and HLA in healthy donors. The germline gives CDR1 SEHNR, CDR2 FQNEAQ (reference sequence). Between the trimmed V and J ends, which lost 4 bases and 3 bases, there was a span of 16 bases. The CDR3 consists of 15 residues. Broader study findings: In an earlier analysis, in approximately 570 donors, most V segments appeared productive either ~90% or ~30% of the time. In most subjects, TCR beta sequences reportedly gave accurate predictions of HLA-A and HLA-B alleles. It was about 180 TCR beta chains that were listed as cytomegalovirus-associated.

To note about this clone: No antigen is known for it.

The PCR had 60 Vbeta and 13 Jbeta primers. Sequenced by immunoSEQ multiplex PCR; TCRdb stores in-frame clones only, minus some. The sample lists about 130,000 clones, roughly 80% occurring once. The sequenced sample consisted of PBMCs. The rearrangement links TRBV7-9 to TRBJ2-7; D possibly corresponds to TRBD1 (6 bases). The TCR comes from a boy between 10 and 17 years old in good health and CMV-seronegative. DNA of the CDR3: TGTGCCAGCAGCTCCGCCCGGGACAATCTCTACGAGCAGTACTTC. This translates into CASSSARDNLYEQYF.